Listed below are T cell receptor beta chains from one sample, sequenced in a study of OX40 agonist ivuxolimab in advanced cancers. The protocol was immunoSEQ multiplex PCR, while the TCRdb copy is restricted to in-frame clones and leaves out a portion. The sample has about 48,000 clones, 70% to 90% seen once. The source material was CD4+ or CD8+ T cells sorted from blood, sampled in a trial of the OX40 agonist ivuxolimab. The receptors come from an adult with an advanced solid tumor such as melanoma, head and neck, liver or kidney cancer. Both conserved end residues are part of each CDR3. The order of the fields is V gene, J gene, D gene, clone size, CDR3 DNA, CDR3 protein. D genes are given only for firm matches. Only some rows state a clone size, as once, few, many or a class for expanded clones.

>TRBV19|TRBJ2-1|TRBD1|few
TGTGCCAGTAGTATACGCGGGACAGGGTACTCCTACAATGAGCAGTTCTTC
CASSIRGTGYSYNEQFF
>TRBV9|TRBJ2-5|TRBD2|.
TGTGCCAGCGGGCCATTGGCGGGAGGGGAGACCCAGTACTTC
CASGPLAGGETQYF
>TRBV4-1|TRBJ1-1|TRBD1|.
TGCGCCAGCAGCCAAGTGACAGGGGAGGACACTGAAGCTTTCTTT
CASSQVTGEDTEAFF
>TRBV6-6|TRBJ2-1|.|.
TGTGCCAGCAGTTTCAACAATGAGCAGTTCTTC
CASSFNNEQFF
>TRBV5-1|TRBJ2-5|TRBD2|few
TGCGCCAGCAGCTTATCCCCAGCGGGACAAGAGACCCAGTACTTC
CASSLSPAGQETQYF
>TRBV5-1|TRBJ2-7|TRBD1|.
TGCGCCAGCAGCCCAGGGGGCTCCCCCTACGAGCAGTACTTC
CASSPGGSPYEQYF
>TRBV11-1|TRBJ2-1|.|.
TGTGCCAGCAGCTTAGCGAACGGACGTCTGGATGAGCAGTTCTTC
CASSLANGRLDEQFF
>TRBV28|TRBJ2-4|TRBD2|.
TGTGCCAGCAGGGGGGGGAGGGCCAAAAACATTCAGTACTTC
CASRGGRAKNIQYF
>TRBV5-6|TRBJ2-7|TRBD1|.
TGTGCCAGCAGCTCTAACTTCGGGACAGGGCTGTACGAGCAGTACTTC
CASSSNFGTGLYEQYF
>TRBV11-3|TRBJ2-1|.|.
TGTGCCAGCAGCGAGAGTTTGGGAAGGCCTGATGAGCAGTTCTTC
CASSESLGRPDEQFF
>TRBV6-5|TRBJ1-1|TRBD1|.
TGTGCCACCAGGCAGGGGGGCCTTGAAGCTTTCTTT
CATRQGGLEAFF
>TRBV18|TRBJ1-1|.|.
TGTGCCAGCTCACCTGTGGCGGATGAAGCTTTCTTT
CASSPVADEAFF
>TRBV30|TRBJ2-2|TRBD1|.
TGTGCCTGGCGGACAGGGGGCAACACCGGGGAGCTGTTTTTT
CAWRTGGNTGELFF
>TRBV4-2|TRBJ2-7|TRBD2|once
TGTGCCAGCAGCCAAGATCTCCGGGGGGGTGCCGAGCAGTACTTC
CASSQDLRGGAEQYF
>TRBV30|TRBJ2-3|TRBD2|once
TGTGCCTGGAGTGCGGGAGCGGGAGGGCGGCCAGATACGCAGTATTTT
CAWSAGAGGRPDTQYF
>TRBV30|TRBJ2-1|TRBD2|.
TGTGCCTGGGGACTAGCGGGAGCGGGTGAGCAGTTCTTC
CAWGLAGAGEQFF
>TRBV4-1|TRBJ2-5|TRBD2|.
TGCGCCAGCAGCCAAGAGTCGTCGGGAGGGTACGAGACCCAGTACTTC
CASSQESSGGYETQYF
>TRBV10-3|TRBJ2-7|.|.
TGTGCCATCAGGGGGACTGGCGTCGGCTACGAGCAGTACTTC
CAIRGTGVGYEQYF
>TRBV2|TRBJ2-7|.|.
TGTGCCAGCAGTGCCCTAGTAGGCAGCTACGAGCAGTACTTC
CASSALVGSYEQYF
>TRBV6-1|TRBJ2-7|.|.
TGTGCCAGCAGTGGTAATCTGGGACAGACCATCGGGAGGATATACGAGCAGTACTTC
CASSGNLGQTIGRIYEQYF